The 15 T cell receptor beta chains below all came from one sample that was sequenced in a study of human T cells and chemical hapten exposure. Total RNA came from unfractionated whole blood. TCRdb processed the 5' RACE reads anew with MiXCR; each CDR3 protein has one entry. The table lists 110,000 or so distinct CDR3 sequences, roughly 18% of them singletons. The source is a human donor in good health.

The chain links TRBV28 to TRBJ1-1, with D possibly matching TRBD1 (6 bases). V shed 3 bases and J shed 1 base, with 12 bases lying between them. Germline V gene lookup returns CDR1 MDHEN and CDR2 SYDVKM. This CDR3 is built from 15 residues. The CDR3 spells CASSFSRGKNTEAFF. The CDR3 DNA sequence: TGTGCCAGCAGTTTTAGCAGGGGCAAGAACACTGAAGCTTTCTTT.

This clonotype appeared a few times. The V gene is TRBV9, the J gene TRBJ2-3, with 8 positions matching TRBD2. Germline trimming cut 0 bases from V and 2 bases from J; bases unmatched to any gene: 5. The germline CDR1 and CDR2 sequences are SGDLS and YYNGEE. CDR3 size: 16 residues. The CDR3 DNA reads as TGTGCCAGCAGCGTAGGGACCGGGAGGGCCACAGATACGCAGTATTTT. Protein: CASSVGTGRATDTQYF.

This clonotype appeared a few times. The CDR3 region is CASSRRDRGYGYTF. In DNA form, the CDR3 reads TGTGCCAGCAGCCGCCGAGACAGAGGCTATGGCTACACCTTC. This sequence joins TRBV6-2 or TRBV6-3 and TRBJ1-2; D is perhaps TRBD1 (5 bases). Trimming left V 6 bases short and J 4 bases short, with 15 bases between. The CDR3 consists of 14 residues. Per germline, CDR1 MNHEY and CDR2 SVGEGT.

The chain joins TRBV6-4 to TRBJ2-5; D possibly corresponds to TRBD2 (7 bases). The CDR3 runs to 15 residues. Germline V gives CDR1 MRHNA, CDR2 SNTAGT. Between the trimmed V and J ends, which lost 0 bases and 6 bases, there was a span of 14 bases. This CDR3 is CASSDSRGGHKTQYF. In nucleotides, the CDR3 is TGTGCCAGCAGTGACTCAAGGGGGGGGCACAAGACCCAGTACTTC.

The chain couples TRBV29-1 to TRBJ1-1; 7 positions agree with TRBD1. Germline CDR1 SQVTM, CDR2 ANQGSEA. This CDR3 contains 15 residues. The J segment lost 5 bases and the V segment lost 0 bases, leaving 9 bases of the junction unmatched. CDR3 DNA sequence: TGCAGCGTTGAAGATCCCCAGGGGGTCAAAACTGAAGCTTTCTTT. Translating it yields CSVEDPQGVKTEAFF.

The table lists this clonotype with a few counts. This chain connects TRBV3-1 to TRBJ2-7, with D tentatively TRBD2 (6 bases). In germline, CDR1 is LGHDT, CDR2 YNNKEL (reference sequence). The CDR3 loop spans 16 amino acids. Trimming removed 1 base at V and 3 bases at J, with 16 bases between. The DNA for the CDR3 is TGTGCCAGCAGCCAAGCTATAGGTAGCGGAGGCTACGAGCAGTACTTC. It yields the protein CASSQAIGSGGYEQYF.

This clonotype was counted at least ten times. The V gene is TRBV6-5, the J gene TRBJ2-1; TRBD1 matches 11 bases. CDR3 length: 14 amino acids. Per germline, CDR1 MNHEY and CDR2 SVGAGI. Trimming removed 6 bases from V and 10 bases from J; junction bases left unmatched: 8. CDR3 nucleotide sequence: TGTGCCAGCAGGGACAGGGGGCTCGCCTCCGAGCAGTTCTTC. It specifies CASRDRGLASEQFF.

CDR3 bases: TGCGCCAGCAGTCTCCCTGGAGGGACGGGGGTGGATACGCAGTATTTT. This translates into CASSLPGGTGVDTQYF. The chain links TRBV23-1 to TRBJ2-3, with D maybe TRBD2 (6 bases). TRBV23-1 is labeled an ORF, and its function is uncertain. The CDR3 is 16 residues long. V was pared by 4 bases and J by 6 bases, with 20 bases between.

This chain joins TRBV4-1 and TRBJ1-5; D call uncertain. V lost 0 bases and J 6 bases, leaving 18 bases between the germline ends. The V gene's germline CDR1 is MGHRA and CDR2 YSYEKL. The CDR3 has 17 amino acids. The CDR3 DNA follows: TGCGCCAGCAGCCAAGATCCCTTCGGAGGGTCGGGTCAGCCCCAGCATTTT. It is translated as CASSQDPFGGSGQPQHF.

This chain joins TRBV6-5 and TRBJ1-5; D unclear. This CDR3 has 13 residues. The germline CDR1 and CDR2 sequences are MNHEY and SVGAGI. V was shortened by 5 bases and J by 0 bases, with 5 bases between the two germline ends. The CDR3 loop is CASSRISNQPQHF. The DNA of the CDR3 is TGTGCCAGCAGTCGAATTAGCAATCAGCCCCAGCATTTT.

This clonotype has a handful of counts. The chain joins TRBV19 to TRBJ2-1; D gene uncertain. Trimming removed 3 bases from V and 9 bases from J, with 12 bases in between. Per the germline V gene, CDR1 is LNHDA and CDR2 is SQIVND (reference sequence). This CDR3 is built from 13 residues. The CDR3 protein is CASSISLLSEQFF. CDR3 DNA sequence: TGTGCCAGTAGTATTTCCCTCCTTAGTGAGCAGTTCTTC.

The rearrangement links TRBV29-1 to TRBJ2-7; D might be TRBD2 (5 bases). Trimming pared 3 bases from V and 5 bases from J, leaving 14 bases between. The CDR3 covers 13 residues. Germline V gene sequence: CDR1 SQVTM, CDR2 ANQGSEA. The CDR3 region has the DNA TGCAGCGTTGAGCACAGCTACGGGAACGAGCAGTACTTC. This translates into CSVEHSYGNEQYF.

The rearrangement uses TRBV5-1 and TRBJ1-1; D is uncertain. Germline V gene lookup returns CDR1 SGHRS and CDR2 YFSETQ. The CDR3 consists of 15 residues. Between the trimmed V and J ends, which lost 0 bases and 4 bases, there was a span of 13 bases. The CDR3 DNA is TGCGCCAGCAGCTTGGGAGAAGGGCGAGGCACTGAAGCTTTCTTT. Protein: CASSLGEGRGTEAFF. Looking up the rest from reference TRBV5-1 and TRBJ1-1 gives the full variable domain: KAGVTQTPRYLIKTRGQQVTLSCSPISGHRSVSWYQQTPGQGLQFLFEYFSETQRNKGNFPGRFSGRQFSNSRSEMNVSTLELGDSALYLCASSLGEGRGTEAFFGQGTRLTVV.

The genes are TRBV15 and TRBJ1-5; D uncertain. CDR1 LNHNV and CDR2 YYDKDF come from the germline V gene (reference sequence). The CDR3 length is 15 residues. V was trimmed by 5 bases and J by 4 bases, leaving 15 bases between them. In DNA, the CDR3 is TGTGCCACCAGCGTGGGTCTCCTCCCTAATCAGCCCCAGCATTTT. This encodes CATSVGLLPNQPQHF.

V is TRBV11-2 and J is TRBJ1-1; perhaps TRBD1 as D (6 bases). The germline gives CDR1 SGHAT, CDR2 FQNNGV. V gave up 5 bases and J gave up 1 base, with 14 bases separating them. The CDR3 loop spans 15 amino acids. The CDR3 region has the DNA TGTGCCAGCAGCACATACAGGGCCTCGAACACTGAAGCTTTCTTT. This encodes CASSTYRASNTEAFF.